Below are 20 T cell receptor beta chains sequenced from a single sample in a study of shared clonotypes between healthy human individuals. Sequenced by immunoSEQ multiplex PCR; TCRdb stores in-frame clones only, minus some. The sample yields a few million clones, 85% to 95% seen once. Sequencing was carried out using naive CD4+ T cells from PBMCs. The subset was: CD45RA+ positively selected. The receptors were sampled from a man aged 18 to 29 in good health. Some clones in this sample may be carry-over from other donors' samples.

This rearrangement joins TRBV6-4 to TRBJ1-1, with D possibly being TRBD1 (6 bases). Germline assignment: CDR1 MRHNA and CDR2 SNTAGT. The CDR3 is 13 amino acids. Trimming stripped 6 bases from V and 4 bases from J, with 12 bases between. Here the CDR3 DNA reads TGTGCCAGCAGCAGGGGAGGCGGCACTGAAGCTTTCTTT. It is translated as CASSRGGGTEAFF.

The CDR3 protein is CASSAVAGSGELFF. The CDR3 coding sequence is TGCGCCAGCTCTGCGGTAGCGGGGTCGGGGGAGCTGTTTTTT. The chain employs TRBV5-1 and TRBJ2-2, with 8 bases identical to TRBD2. Germline values: CDR1 SGHRS, CDR2 YFSETQ. The CDR3 length is 14 residues. V was clipped by 7 bases and J by 8 bases; unmatched bases: 10.

The CDR3 bases are TGCGCCAGCAGCCAGGTCAACAGAGTACCCCTCTTCAGTTCACCCCTCCACTTT. Translation gives CASSQVNRVPLFSSPLHF. This chain joins TRBV4-3 and TRBJ1-6; D unresolved. Germline loops: CDR1 LGHNA, CDR2 YSLEER. This CDR3 region has 18 residues. V lost 3 bases and J 9 bases, leaving 24 bases between the germline ends.

This rearrangement joins TRBV5-4 to TRBJ1-4; 10 positions match TRBD1. The CDR3 covers 15 residues. The V gene end was trimmed by 4 bases and the J gene end by 4 bases; junction bases not matched to a gene: 4. The germline V gene encodes CDR1 SGHNT and CDR2 YYREEE (reference sequence). The CDR3 spells CASSQRDRGNEKLFF. The CDR3, as DNA: TGTGCCAGCAGCCAGAGGGACAGGGGTAATGAAAAACTGTTTTTT.

The rearrangement links TRBV6-5 to TRBJ1-1; a weak D match, TRBD1 (6 bases). With 4 bases removed from V and 3 bases from J, the gap between germline ends came to 12 bases. This CDR3 is 14 amino acids long. Germline V gene lookup returns CDR1 MNHEY and CDR2 SVGAGI. CDR3 sequence: CASSSNQGYTEAFF. The CDR3, as DNA: TGTGCCAGCAGTTCAAACCAGGGGTACACTGAAGCTTTCTTT.

This chain uses TRBV5-1 with TRBJ2-2, with 7 bases matching TRBD2. Germline values: CDR1 SGHRS, CDR2 YFSETQ. V lost 6 bases and J lost 6; bases outside the gene matches: 11. CDR3 length: 15 residues. This CDR3 is CASNPGGYRAGELFF. CDR3 sequence (DNA): TGCGCCAGCAACCCCGGGGGGTATAGGGCCGGGGAGCTGTTTTTT.

CDR3 sequence: CASSHSRFGDTGELFF. CDR3 DNA: TGTGCCAGCAGCCACAGTCGCTTCGGGGACACCGGGGAGCTGTTTTTT. V is TRBV9 and J is TRBJ2-2; D is perhaps TRBD2 (5 bases). Trimming pared 4 bases from V and 3 bases from J, leaving 16 bases between. Germline loops: CDR1 SGDLS, CDR2 YYNGEE. CDR3 length: 16 amino acids.

This rearrangement joins TRBV7-2 to TRBJ1-1; tentatively, D is TRBD1 (5 bases). CDR1 and CDR2 from the germline V gene are SGHTA and FQGNSA. V lost 2 bases, J lost 2 bases, and 12 bases lay in between. The CDR3 consists of 15 residues. CDR3 in amino acids: CASSLWGSSNTEAFF. For the CDR3, the DNA is TGTGCCAGCAGCTTATGGGGGTCGAGCAACACTGAAGCTTTCTTT.

This rearrangement joins TRBV9 to TRBJ2-5; D is tentatively TRBD1 or TRBD2 (5 bases each). Germline values: CDR1 SGDLS, CDR2 YYNGEE. V was clipped by 0 bases and J by 2 bases, with 14 bases between them. CDR3 length equals 16 residues. The CDR3 sequence is CASSVGAREYQETQYF. The DNA for the CDR3 is TGTGCCAGCAGCGTAGGGGCCAGGGAGTATCAAGAGACCCAGTACTTC.

CDR3: CASSLVTSGGGTQYF. The DNA of the CDR3 is TGTGCCAGCAGCTTAGTTACTAGCGGAGGAGGTACGCAGTATTTT. The chain links TRBV7-2 to TRBJ2-3, with 8 positions matching TRBD2. CDR3 length: 15 amino acids. The germline gives CDR1 SGHTA, CDR2 FQGNSA. V was clipped by 1 base and J by 8 bases; unmatched bases: 8. Supplemented by reference TRBV7-2 and TRBJ2-3, the full variable domain reads GAGVSQSPSNKVTEKGKDVELRCDPISGHTALYWYRQSLGQGLEFLIYFQGNSAPDKSGLPSDRFSAERTGGSVSTLTIQRTQQEDSAVYLCASSLVTSGGGTQYFGPGTRLTVL.

This clone occurred once. CDR3 amino acids: CSVEDPRGSNEQYF. The CDR3 DNA reads TGCAGCGTTGAAGATCCTAGGGGAAGCAACGAGCAGTACTTC. This chain links TRBV29-1 with TRBJ2-7; tentatively, D is TRBD1 (5 bases). Germline-derived CDR1 and CDR2 are SQVTM and ANQGSEA. The CDR3 totals 14 residues. V was clipped by 0 bases and J by 5 bases, with 14 bases between them.

The table lists this clone with a count of one. This chain uses TRBV28 with TRBJ2-3, with no clear D. This CDR3 has 15 amino acids. The V gene's germline CDR1 is MDHEN and CDR2 SYDVKM. Trimming took off 5 bases at V and 1 base at J, with 13 bases between the two ends. In DNA, the CDR3 is TGTGCCAGCAGTCAACCACCACGGGGCACAGATACGCAGTATTTT. This encodes CASSQPPRGTDTQYF.

In regard to this clone: Different DNA sequences within this sample yield the same CDR3. J is TRBJ1-1 and V is TRBV28; 7 bases match TRBD1. V gave up 1 base and J gave up 1 base; unmatched junction bases: 3. The germline gives CDR1 MDHEN, CDR2 SYDVKM. The CDR3 covers 15 residues. CDR3 amino acids: CASSLLHRGNTEAFF. Here the CDR3 DNA reads TGTGCCAGCAGTTTATTGCACAGGGGGAACACTGAAGCTTTCTTT.

The V gene is TRBV4-1, the J gene TRBJ2-2; no reliable D call. Germline values: CDR1 MGHRA, CDR2 YSYEKL. The CDR3 has 14 amino acids. Trimming took 0 bases from V and 4 from J, leaving 6 bases between them. CDR3 nucleotide sequence: TGCGCCAGCAGCCAAGATTTGACCACCGGGGAGCTGTTTTTT. It codes for CASSQDLTTGELFF.

The genes are TRBV9 and TRBJ1-5; no firm D call. Germline CDR1 is SGDLS and CDR2 is YYNGEE. The CDR3 covers 14 residues. Trimming removed 0 bases from V and 2 bases from J, with 6 bases in between. DNA for the CDR3: TGTGCCAGCAGCGTAGAAATGGGCAATCAGCCCCAGCATTTT. This encodes CASSVEMGNQPQHF.

The chain has TRBV27 and TRBJ1-1; D gene uncertain. V lost 6 bases, J lost 2 bases, and 16 bases lay in between. The germline V gene encodes CDR1 MNHEY and CDR2 SMNVEV (reference sequence). The CDR3 sequence is 15 residues long. The CDR3 sequence is CASRERGPLNTEAFF. The CDR3 region has the DNA TGTGCCAGCAGGGAAAGAGGGCCCCTAAACACTGAAGCTTTCTTT.

This chain connects TRBV9 to TRBJ2-3, with a tentative D call TRBD2 (6 bases). Trimming cost V 0 bases and J 3 bases, with 14 bases left between them. The CDR3 sequence is 16 residues long. Germline lookup yields CDR1 SGDLS and CDR2 YYNGEE. As DNA, the CDR3 is TGTGCCAGCAGCGTAGAACAAGCGGGCGGGACAGATACGCAGTATTTT. Amino acid sequence: CASSVEQAGGTDTQYF.

The J gene is TRBJ2-7, the V gene TRBV6-4; D gene ambiguous. The CDR3 covers 13 residues. Germline CDR1 is MRHNA and CDR2 is SNTAGT. V lost 7 bases to trimming and J lost 2 bases, with 12 bases between them. CDR3 DNA sequence: TGTGCCAGCATCAATTCCGACCCCTACGAGCAGTACTTC. This sequence encodes CASINSDPYEQYF.

This clone was counted a few times. Other DNA sequences in this sample translate to the same CDR3. The genes are TRBV2 and TRBJ1-4; D is ambiguous. Germline V gene data show CDR1 as SNHLY and CDR2 as FYNNEI. The V gene lost 7 bases and the J gene lost 8 bases, with 5 bases spanning the gap. CDR3 size: 10 residues. The CDR3 sequence is CASKREKLFF. The CDR3 DNA reads TGTGCCAGCAAGCGCGAAAAACTGTTTTTT.

This sequence joins TRBV6-6 and TRBJ1-1; 9 bases line up with TRBD1. V was pared by 5 bases and J by 7 bases, with 8 bases of the junction left unmatched. Germline CDR1 MNHNY, CDR2 SVGAGI (reference sequence). CDR3 length: 14 amino acids. This chain's CDR3 is CASSAGTGFSEAFF. The CDR3 DNA reads TGTGCCAGCAGTGCCGGGACAGGGTTTAGTGAAGCTTTCTTT.